The 22 T cell receptor beta chains in this list originate from one sample, sequenced in a study of PD-1 blockade in classical Hodgkin lymphoma. Time point noted: cycle 4 day 1 (C4D1), after 6 weeks of nivolumab. All trial patients relapsed after autologous stem cell transplantation. Assay: immunoSEQ multiplex PCR; the TCRdb copy retains only in-frame clones and omits some. This table holds 20,000 to 25,000 clones, over 65% found once. Source: peripheral blood mononuclear cells (PBMCs), taken before the fourth cycle of nivolumab. The receptors stem from a human donor with classical Hodgkin lymphoma.

The V and J genes are TRBV7-6 and TRBJ2-5; D is unclear. Germline V gene data show CDR1 as SGHVS and CDR2 as FNYEAQ. There are 14 residues in the CDR3. Trimming left V 0 bases short and J 4 bases short, with 9 bases between. This CDR3 reads CASSLAVDGETQYF. CDR3 DNA: TGTGCCAGCAGCTTAGCGGTCGACGGAGAGACCCAGTACTTC.

This clone has just a few counts. The chain has TRBV30 and TRBJ1-1; no reliable D call. V lost 0 bases and J lost 2, with 10 bases in between. The CDR3 extends over 14 amino acids. Germline V CDR1 and CDR2: GTSNPN, SVGIG (reference sequence). The chain's CDR3 is CAWSVLTPNTEAFF. In nucleotides, the CDR3 is TGTGCCTGGAGTGTACTAACCCCAAACACTGAAGCTTTCTTT.

In its sample, this clone ranks as medium-sized. The rearrangement uses TRBV6-5 and TRBJ1-1; D call uncertain. Germline CDR1 and CDR2: MNHEY and SVGAGI. Trimming took off 7 bases at V and 6 bases at J, with 18 bases between the two ends. This CDR3 comprises 14 residues. The CDR3 region is CASTATSSISEAFF. CDR3 in DNA: TGTGCCAGCACCGCGACATCAAGTATTTCTGAAGCTTTCTTT.

The chain has TRBV6-1 and TRBJ2-3, with TRBD2 identical over 13 bases. This CDR3 spans 19 amino acids. Germline V gene data show CDR1 as MNHNS and CDR2 as SASEGT. J gave up 0 bases and V 3 bases, and 9 bases lay outside the gene matches. CDR3 sequence: CASSDGTSGAGTSTDTQYF. Here the CDR3 DNA reads TGTGCCAGCAGTGATGGGACTAGCGGGGCCGGGACTAGCACAGATACGCAGTATTTT.

V and J are TRBV9 and TRBJ2-2; D is perhaps TRBD1 (5 bases). CDR3 length: 17 residues. The V end lost 4 bases, the J end lost 6 bases, and 22 bases lay between the germline ends. Germline values: CDR1 SGDLS, CDR2 YYNGEE. The CDR3: CASSLGQGGYFSGELFF. In DNA, the CDR3 is TGTGCCAGCAGCCTCGGGCAGGGCGGATATTTTTCCGGGGAGCTGTTTTTT.

The V gene is TRBV13, the J gene TRBJ2-2; 7 nucleotides agree with TRBD1. CDR1 is PRHDT and CDR2 is FYEKMQ in the germline V gene (reference sequence). Germline trimming cut 1 base from V and 0 bases from J; bases unmatched to any gene: 2. This CDR3 contains 16 residues. Written as DNA, the CDR3 is TGTGCCAGCAGCTTAGAAGGGGGCCCGAACACCGGGGAGCTGTTTTTT. The encoded protein is CASSLEGGPNTGELFF. Variable domain in full (rest from reference TRBV13 and TRBJ2-2): AAGVIQSPRHLIKEKRETATLKCYPIPRHDTVYWYQQGPGQDPQFLISFYEKMQSDKGSIPDRFSAQQFSDYHSELNMSSLELGDSALYFCASSLEGGPNTGELFFGEGSRLTVL.

As for this clone: The limits of the CDR3 on the DNA are not certain, so only TCRdb's listed CDR3 is given. V usage is TRBV19 and J usage is TRBJ1-5. The length of the CDR3 is 17 amino acids, counting both ends. CDR1 and CDR2 (germline): LNHDA, SQIVND (reference sequence). CDR3 region: CASSMATLGISNQPQHF.

This chain joins TRBV5-1 and TRBJ1-4, with a possible D match to TRBD1 (6 bases). CDR1 SGHRS and CDR2 YFSETQ come from the germline V gene. The CDR3 spans 15 residues. Trimming cost V 2 bases and J 6 bases, with 14 bases left between them. CDR3 sequence: CASSFSGGADEKLFF. CDR3 sequence (DNA): TGCGCCAGCAGCTTTTCGGGGGGCGCCGATGAAAAACTGTTTTTT.

The chain carries TRBV19 and TRBJ1-1; TRBD1 aligns across 8 bases. Germline V lookup: CDR1 LNHDA, CDR2 SQIVND (reference sequence). V lost 4 bases, J lost 4 bases, and 14 bases stayed unmatched. The CDR3 has 17 amino acids. The CDR3 region is CASSKRVDRDRSTEAFF. The CDR3 DNA reads TGTGCCAGTAGTAAAAGGGTCGACCGGGACAGGAGCACTGAAGCTTTCTTT. Full variable domain (rest looked up from reference TRBV19 and TRBJ1-1): DGGITQSPKYLFRKEGQNVTLSCEQNLNHDAMYWYRQDPGQGLRLIYYSQIVNDFQKGDIAEGYSVSREKKESFPLTVTSAQKNPTAFYLCASSKRVDRDRSTEAFFGQGTRLTVV.

The chain links TRBV7-2 to TRBJ1-1; no clear D gene. Germline values: CDR1 SGHTA, CDR2 FQGNSA. This CDR3 is built from 14 residues. V lost 2 bases and J 1 base, leaving 8 bases between the germline ends. CDR3 amino acids: CASSLTFGNTEAFF. The CDR3 DNA is TGTGCCAGCAGCTTAACGTTTGGGAACACTGAAGCTTTCTTT.

The rearrangement joins TRBV7-9 to TRBJ2-1; D is uncertain. The CDR3 has 12 residues. V was trimmed by 3 bases and J by 8 bases, leaving 8 bases between them. Germline CDR1 is SEHNR and CDR2 is FQNEAQ (reference sequence). CDR3 in amino acids: CASSLESHEQFF. The CDR3 coding sequence is TGTGCCAGCAGCTTGGAGAGCCATGAGCAGTTCTTC. Together with reference TRBV7-9 and TRBJ2-1, the CDR3 gives the full variable domain: DTGVSQNPRHKITKRGQNVTFRCDPISEHNRLYWYRQTLGQGPEFLTYFQNEAQLEKSRLLSDRFSAERPKGSFSTLEIQRTEQGDSAMYLCASSLESHEQFFGPGTRLTVL.

The gene calls are TRBV12-5 and TRBJ2-1; TRBD1 agrees at 8 bases. The germline V gene encodes CDR1 LGHNT and CDR2 FRNRAP. V lost 5 bases to trimming and J lost 4 bases; unmatched junction nucleotides: 4. The CDR3 length is 14 residues. The CDR3 coding sequence is TGTGCTAGTGGTCCAGGGGGCGCATACAATGAGCAGTTCTTC. Amino acids: CASGPGGAYNEQFF.

This clone is deemed medium-sized. V gene TRBV10-2 combines with J gene TRBJ2-7; maybe TRBD2 (6 bases). In germline, CDR1 is WSHSY, CDR2 SAAADI. The CDR3 loop spans 14 amino acids. With 1 base removed from V and 6 bases from J, the gap between germline ends came to 13 bases. The CDR3 spells CASSEWAGQGEQYF. In nucleotides, the CDR3 is TGCGCCAGCAGTGAGTGGGCGGGGCAGGGCGAGCAGTACTTC.

This clone was picked up a small number of times. This rearrangement joins TRBV18 to TRBJ2-7; 14 bases fit TRBD2. The CDR3 is 15 residues long. Germline V gene sequence: CDR1 KGHSH, CDR2 LQKENI. The junction had 5 bases not matched to a gene; V was cut back by 5 bases and J by 5 bases. In DNA form, the CDR3 reads TGTGCCAGCTCAAAGGGACTAGCGGGAGCCAACGAGCAGTACTTC. Translation: CASSKGLAGANEQYF.

The chain recombines TRBV5-1 with TRBJ2-2; tentative D call: TRBD2 (6 bases). CDR1 SGHRS and CDR2 YFSETQ come from the germline V gene. The V end lost 6 bases, the J end lost 0 bases, and 6 bases lay between the germline ends. The CDR3 sequence is 13 residues long. The CDR3 coding sequence is TGCGCCAGCATAGCGGCGAACACCGGGGAGCTGTTTTTT. Translating it yields CASIAANTGELFF.

The table lists this clone with a count of one. The genes are TRBV19 and TRBJ2-1; perhaps TRBD2 as D (6 bases). Per germline, CDR1 LNHDA and CDR2 SQIVND (reference sequence). Between the trimmed V and J ends, which lost 6 bases and 9 bases, there was a span of 15 bases. The CDR3 extends over 13 amino acids. CDR3 residues: CASSNRLDFEQFF. The CDR3 nucleotides read TGTGCCAGTAGCAACCGACTAGACTTTGAGCAGTTCTTC.

This clone turned up a few times. The chain couples TRBV27 to TRBJ2-7, with a weak D call TRBD1 (6 bases). V was trimmed by 4 bases and J by 4 bases, leaving 20 bases between them. The CDR3 runs 16 residues. Germline V gene lookup returns CDR1 MNHEY and CDR2 SMNVEV (reference sequence). The CDR3 is CASSYQFRDNPYEQYF. The CDR3 bases are TGTGCCAGCAGTTATCAATTCCGGGACAACCCATACGAGCAGTACTTC.

The chain uses TRBV6-1 and TRBJ1-2, with 10 bases identical to TRBD1. Trimming took 6 bases from V and 4 from J; bases not matched to a gene: 5. Germline V gene lookup returns CDR1 MNHNS and CDR2 SASEGT. This CDR3 comprises 14 residues. Here the CDR3 reads CASSPTGGSYGYTF. The CDR3, as DNA: TGTGCCAGCAGCCCGACAGGGGGCTCCTATGGCTACACCTTC.

The chain carries TRBV10-1 and TRBJ1-1; D is perhaps TRBD1 (5 bases). The CDR3 spans 15 residues. In germline, CDR1 is WNHNN, CDR2 SYGVQD (reference sequence). Trimming cost V 0 bases and J 0 bases, with 8 bases left between them. CDR3 in amino acids: CASSESRGMNTEAFF. In DNA form, the CDR3 reads TGCGCCAGCAGTGAGTCCCGGGGGATGAACACTGAAGCTTTCTTT.

This chain connects TRBV29-1 to TRBJ2-7, with 8 bases fitting TRBD2. Trimming removed 7 bases from V and 1 base from J; junction bases left unmatched: 12. Germline V lookup: CDR1 SQVTM, CDR2 ANQGSEA. This CDR3 has 15 residues. The CDR3 reads CSGAGGTSGSYEQYF. CDR3 in DNA: TGCAGCGGTGCCGGGGGTACTAGCGGATCCTACGAGCAGTACTTC.

The CDR3 DNA is TGCGCCAGCAGTGAGGGGGGACTCAACTATGGCTACACCTTC. Translated, it gives CASSEGGLNYGYTF. This chain uses TRBV10-1 with TRBJ1-2; tentatively, D is TRBD1 (5 bases). The CDR3 runs to 14 residues. CDR1 WNHNN and CDR2 SYGVQD come from the germline V gene (reference sequence). Between the trimmed V and J ends, which lost 2 bases and 2 bases, there was a span of 9 bases.

The gene calls are TRBV19 and TRBJ1-2, with 7 bases matching TRBD1. This CDR3 comprises 13 residues. Germline CDR1 reads LNHDA; CDR2 reads SQIVND (reference sequence). Germline trimming cut 10 bases from V and 4 bases from J; bases unmatched to any gene: 9. The CDR3 bases are TGTGCCACCGACGGGTGGGACAGCTATGGCTACACCTTC. This translates into CATDGWDSYGYTF.